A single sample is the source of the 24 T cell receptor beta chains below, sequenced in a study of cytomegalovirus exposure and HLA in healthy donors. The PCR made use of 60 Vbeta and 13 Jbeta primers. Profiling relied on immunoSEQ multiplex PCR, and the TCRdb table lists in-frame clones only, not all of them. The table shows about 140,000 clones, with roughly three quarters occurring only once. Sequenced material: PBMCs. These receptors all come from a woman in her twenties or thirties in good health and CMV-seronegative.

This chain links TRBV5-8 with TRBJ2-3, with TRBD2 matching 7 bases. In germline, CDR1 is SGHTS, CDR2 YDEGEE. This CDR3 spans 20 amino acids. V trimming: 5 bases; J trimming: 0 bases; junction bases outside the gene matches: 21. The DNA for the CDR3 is TGTGCCAGCAGGCGGAGTAGAGGGGCTAGCGGAGAAGGTAGCACAGATACGCAGTATTTT. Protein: CASRRSRGASGEGSTDTQYF.

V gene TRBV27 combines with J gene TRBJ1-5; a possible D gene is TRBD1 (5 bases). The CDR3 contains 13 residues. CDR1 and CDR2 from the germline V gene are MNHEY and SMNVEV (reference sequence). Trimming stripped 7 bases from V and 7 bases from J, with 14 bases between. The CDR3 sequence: CASNGGIRQPQHF. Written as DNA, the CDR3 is TGTGCCAGCAACGGGGGGATCAGGCAGCCCCAGCATTTT.

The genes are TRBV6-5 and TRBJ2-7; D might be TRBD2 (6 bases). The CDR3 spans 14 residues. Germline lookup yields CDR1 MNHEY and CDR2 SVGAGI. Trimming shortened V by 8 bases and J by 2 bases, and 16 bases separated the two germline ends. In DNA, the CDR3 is TGTGCCAGCCGACGGTCGGGGGTGGCCTACGAGCAGTACGTC. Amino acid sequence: CASRRSGVAYEQYV.

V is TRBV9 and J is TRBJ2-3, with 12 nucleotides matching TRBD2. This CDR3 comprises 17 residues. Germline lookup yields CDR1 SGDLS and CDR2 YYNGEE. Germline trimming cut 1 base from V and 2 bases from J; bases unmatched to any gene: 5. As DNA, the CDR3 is TGTGCCAGCAGCGTACTAGGACTAGCGGGATCCACAGATACGCAGTATTTT. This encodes CASSVLGLAGSTDTQYF. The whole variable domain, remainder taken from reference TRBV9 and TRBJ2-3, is DSGVTQTPKHLITATGQRVTLRCSPRSGDLSVYWYQQSLDQGLQFLIQYYNGEERAKGNILERFSAQQFPDLHSELNLSSLELGDSALYFCASSVLGLAGSTDTQYFGPGTRLTVL.

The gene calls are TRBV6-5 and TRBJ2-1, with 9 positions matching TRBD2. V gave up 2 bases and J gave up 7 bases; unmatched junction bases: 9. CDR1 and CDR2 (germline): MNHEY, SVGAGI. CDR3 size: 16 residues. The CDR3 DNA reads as TGTGCCAGCAGTTACGGTGTTCTAGCGGGAACGAATGAGCAGTTCTTC. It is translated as CASSYGVLAGTNEQFF.

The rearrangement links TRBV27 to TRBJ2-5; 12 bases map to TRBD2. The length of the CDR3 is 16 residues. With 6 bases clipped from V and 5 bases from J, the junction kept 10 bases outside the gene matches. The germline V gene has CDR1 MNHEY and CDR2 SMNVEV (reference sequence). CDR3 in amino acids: CASSLIWTSGMETQYF. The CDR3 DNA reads TGTGCCAGCAGCCTAATCTGGACTAGCGGGATGGAGACCCAGTACTTC.

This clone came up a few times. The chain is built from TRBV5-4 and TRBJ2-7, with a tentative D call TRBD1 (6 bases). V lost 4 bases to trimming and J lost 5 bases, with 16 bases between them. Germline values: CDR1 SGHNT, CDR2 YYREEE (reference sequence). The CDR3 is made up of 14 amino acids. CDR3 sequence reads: CASSRDQGSHEQYF. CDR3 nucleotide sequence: TGTGCCAGCAGCCGAGATCAGGGGTCCCACGAGCAGTACTTC.

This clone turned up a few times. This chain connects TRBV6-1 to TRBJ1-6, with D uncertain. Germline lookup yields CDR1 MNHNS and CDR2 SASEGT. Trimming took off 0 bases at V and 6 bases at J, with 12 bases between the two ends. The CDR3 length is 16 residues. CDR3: CASSEAQPIANSPLHF. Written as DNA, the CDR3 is TGTGCCAGCAGTGAAGCGCAGCCAATAGCTAATTCACCCCTCCACTTT.

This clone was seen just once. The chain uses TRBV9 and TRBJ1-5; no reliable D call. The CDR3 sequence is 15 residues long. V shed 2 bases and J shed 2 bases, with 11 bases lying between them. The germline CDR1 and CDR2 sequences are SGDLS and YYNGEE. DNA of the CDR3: TGTGCCAGCAGCGTTGATCACGGGGGCAATCAGCCCCAGCATTTT. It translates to CASSVDHGGNQPQHF.

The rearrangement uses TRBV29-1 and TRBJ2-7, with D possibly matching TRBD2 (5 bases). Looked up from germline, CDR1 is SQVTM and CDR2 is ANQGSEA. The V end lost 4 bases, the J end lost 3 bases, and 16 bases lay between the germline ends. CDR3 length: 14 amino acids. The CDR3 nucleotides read TGCAGCGTTGGAGGGAGCGCCGGTGTCTACGAGCAGTACTTC. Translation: CSVGGSAGVYEQYF.

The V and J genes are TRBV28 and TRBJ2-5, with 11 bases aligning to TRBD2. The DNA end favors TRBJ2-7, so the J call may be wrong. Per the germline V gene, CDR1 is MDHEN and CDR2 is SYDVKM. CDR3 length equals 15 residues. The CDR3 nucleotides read TGTGCCAGCAGTGCCACTAGCGGGGGTTCCTACGAGCAGTACTTC. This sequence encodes CASSATSGGSYEQYF.

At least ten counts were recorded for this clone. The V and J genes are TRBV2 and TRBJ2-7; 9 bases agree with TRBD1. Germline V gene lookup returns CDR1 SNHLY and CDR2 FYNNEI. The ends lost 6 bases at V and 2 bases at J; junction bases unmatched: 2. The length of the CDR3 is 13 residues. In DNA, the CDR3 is TGTGCCAGCAGGGGACAGGGAACCTACGAGCAGTACGTC. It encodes CASRGQGTYEQYV.

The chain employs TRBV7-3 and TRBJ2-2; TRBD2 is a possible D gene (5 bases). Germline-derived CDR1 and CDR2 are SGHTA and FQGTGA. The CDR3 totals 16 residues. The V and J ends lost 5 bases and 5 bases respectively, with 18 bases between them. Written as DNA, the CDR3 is TGTGCCAGCAGCCCGTACGTAGCGAGCTTGACCGGGGAGCTGTTTTTT. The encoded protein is CASSPYVASLTGELFF.

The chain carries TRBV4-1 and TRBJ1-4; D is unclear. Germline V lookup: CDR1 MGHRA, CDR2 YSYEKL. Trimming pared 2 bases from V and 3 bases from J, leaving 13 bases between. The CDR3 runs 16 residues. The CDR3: CASSQLVEEANEKLFF. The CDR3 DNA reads TGCGCCAGCAGCCAACTAGTCGAGGAAGCTAATGAAAAACTGTTTTTT.

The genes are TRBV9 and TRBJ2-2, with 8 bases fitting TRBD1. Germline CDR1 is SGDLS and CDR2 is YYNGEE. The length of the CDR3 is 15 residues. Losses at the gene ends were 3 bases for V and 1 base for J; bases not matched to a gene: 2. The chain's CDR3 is CASSARGLNTGELFF. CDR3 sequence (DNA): TGTGCCAGCAGCGCCAGGGGGCTGAACACCGGGGAGCTGTTTTTT.

The CDR3 is CASSYAPGGNQPQHF. CDR3 sequence (DNA): TGTGCCAGCAGTTACGCACCGGGGGGCAATCAGCCCCAGCATTTT. The rearrangement uses TRBV6-5 and TRBJ1-5; a weak D match, TRBD1 (5 bases). Between the trimmed V and J ends, which lost 2 bases and 2 bases, there was a span of 10 bases. This CDR3 contains 15 residues. Per germline, CDR1 MNHEY and CDR2 SVGAGI.

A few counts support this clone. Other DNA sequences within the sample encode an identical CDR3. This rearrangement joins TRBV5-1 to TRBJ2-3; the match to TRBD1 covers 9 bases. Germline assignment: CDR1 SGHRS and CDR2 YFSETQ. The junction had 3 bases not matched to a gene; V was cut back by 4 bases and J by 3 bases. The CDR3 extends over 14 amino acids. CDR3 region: CASSPGQGTDTQYF. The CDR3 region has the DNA TGCGCCAGCAGCCCTGGACAGGGGACAGATACGCAGTATTTT.

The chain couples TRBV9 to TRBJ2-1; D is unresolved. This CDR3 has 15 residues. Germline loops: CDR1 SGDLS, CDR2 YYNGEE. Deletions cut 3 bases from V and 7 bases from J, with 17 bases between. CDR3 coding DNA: TGTGCCAGCAGCGATCCACACCGAGGTGTGAATGAGCAGTTCTTC. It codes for CASSDPHRGVNEQFF.

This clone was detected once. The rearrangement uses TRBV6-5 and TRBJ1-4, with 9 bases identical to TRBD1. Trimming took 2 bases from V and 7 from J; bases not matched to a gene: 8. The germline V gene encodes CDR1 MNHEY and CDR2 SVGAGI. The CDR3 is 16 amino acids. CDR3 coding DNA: TGTGCCAGCAGTTACGTCGGACAGGGGTTTGGTGAAAAACTGTTTTTT. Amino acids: CASSYVGQGFGEKLFF.

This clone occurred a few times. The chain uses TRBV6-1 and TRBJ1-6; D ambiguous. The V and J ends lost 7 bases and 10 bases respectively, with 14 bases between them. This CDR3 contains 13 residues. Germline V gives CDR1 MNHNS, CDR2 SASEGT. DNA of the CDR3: TGTGCCAGCACGCCCGCGTTTTCCTCACCCCTCCACTTT. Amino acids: CASTPAFSSPLHF.

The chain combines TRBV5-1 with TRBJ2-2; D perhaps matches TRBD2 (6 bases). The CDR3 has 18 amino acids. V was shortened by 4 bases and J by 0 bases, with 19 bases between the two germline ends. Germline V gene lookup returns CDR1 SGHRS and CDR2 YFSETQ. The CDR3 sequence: CASSPGLGGATNTGELFF. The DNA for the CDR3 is TGCGCCAGCAGCCCCGGTCTTGGCGGGGCAACGAACACCGGGGAGCTGTTTTTT.

The CDR3 DNA follows: TGCGCCAGCAGTGAGTCGGGGGGGCCCAGCTCCCACGTC. It encodes CASSESGGPSSHV. V usage is TRBV10-1 and J usage is TRBJ2-7, with a weak D call TRBD2 (7 bases). CDR3 size: 13 residues. Germline V gene data show CDR1 as WNHNN and CDR2 as SYGVQD (reference sequence).

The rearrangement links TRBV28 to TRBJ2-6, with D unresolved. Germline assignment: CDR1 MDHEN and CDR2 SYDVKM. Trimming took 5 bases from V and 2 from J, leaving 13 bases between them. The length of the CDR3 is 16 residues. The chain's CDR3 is CASSHRLVAGANVLTF. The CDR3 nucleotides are TGTGCCAGCAGTCACCGACTCGTCGCTGGGGCCAACGTCCTGACTTTC.

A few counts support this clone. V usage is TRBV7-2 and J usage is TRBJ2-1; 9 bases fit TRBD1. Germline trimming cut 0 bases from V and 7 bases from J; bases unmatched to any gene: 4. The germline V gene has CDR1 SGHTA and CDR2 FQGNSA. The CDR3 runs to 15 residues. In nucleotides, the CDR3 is TGTGCCAGCAGCTTAGCGGTGACAGGGGGTAATGAGCAGTTCTTC. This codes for CASSLAVTGGNEQFF.